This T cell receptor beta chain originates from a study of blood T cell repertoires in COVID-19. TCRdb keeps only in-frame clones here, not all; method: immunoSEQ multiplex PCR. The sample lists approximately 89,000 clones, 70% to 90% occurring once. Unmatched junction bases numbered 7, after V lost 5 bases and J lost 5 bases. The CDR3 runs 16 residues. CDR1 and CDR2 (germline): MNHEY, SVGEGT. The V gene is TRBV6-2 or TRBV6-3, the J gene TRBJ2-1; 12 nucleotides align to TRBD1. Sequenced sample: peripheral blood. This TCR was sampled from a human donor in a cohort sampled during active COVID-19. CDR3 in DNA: TGTGCCAGCAGTGGCCAATGGGACAGGGGGCACAATGAGCAGTTCTTC. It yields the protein CASSGQWDRGHNEQFF.